These T cell receptor beta chains were read from a single sample in a study of cytomegalovirus exposure and HLA in healthy donors. The repertoire was sequenced with immunoSEQ multiplex PCR; TCRdb's copy has only in-frame clones and lacks some. The data contain over 110,000 clones, about four fifths of them singletons. Sequencing was performed on PBMCs. The source is a male donor in good health and CMV-seropositive. The CDR3 runs from the conserved cysteine through the conserved F or W. D genes are given only for firm matches. A clone size is listed for some rows: how often the clone was seen (once, few, many), or a class if it is expanded.

J gene: TRBJ2-7
D gene: TRBD2
V gene: TRBV27
clone size: once
CDR3 DNA: TGTGCCAGCAGAAGCGGGAGGGGGACCGGGGCGCAGTACTTC
CDR3 protein: CASRSGRGTGAQYF

J gene: TRBJ2-5
D gene: .
V gene: TRBV20-1
clone size: .
CDR3 DNA: TGCAGTGCTATCCGGTTTGAGACCCAGTACTTC
CDR3 protein: CSAIRFETQYF

J gene: TRBJ2-3
D gene: .
V gene: TRBV19
clone size: .
CDR3 DNA: TGTGCCAGTAGTGAGAACCGGTGGCGGGATCAGGGAGATACGCAGTATTTT
CDR3 protein: CASSENRWRDQGDTQYF

J gene: TRBJ2-7
D gene: TRBD1
V gene: TRBV2
clone size: .
CDR3 DNA: TGTGCCAGCAGTGGACAGGGGCTCTACGAGCAGTACTTC
CDR3 protein: CASSGQGLYEQYF

J gene: TRBJ2-1
D gene: TRBD2
V gene: TRBV28
clone size: .
CDR3 DNA: TGTGCCAGCAGTTCGGCGGGACTAGCTCGCCATGAGCAGTTCTTC
CDR3 protein: CASSSAGLARHEQFF

J gene: TRBJ2-6
D gene: .
V gene: TRBV5-1
clone size: .
CDR3 DNA: TGCGCCAGCAGCTACTCCTCTGGGGCCAACGTCCTGACTTTC
CDR3 protein: CASSYSSGANVLTF

J gene: TRBJ2-3
D gene: .
V gene: TRBV7-3
clone size: .
CDR3 DNA: TGTGCCAGCAGCTTAGGATTTCCCCGGGGGACAGATACGCAGTATTTT
CDR3 protein: CASSLGFPRGTDTQYF

J gene: TRBJ2-7
D gene: .
V gene: TRBV6-5
clone size: .
CDR3 DNA: TGTGCCAGCAGTTACTCGACGCAGGGTGAGCAGTACTTC
CDR3 protein: CASSYSTQGEQYF

J gene: TRBJ2-1
D gene: .
V gene: TRBV21-1
clone size: .
CDR3 DNA: TGTGCCAGCAGCAAATGGGGGACAGCACTCTCCTACAATGAGCAGTTCTTC
CDR3 protein: CASSKWGTALSYNEQFF

J gene: TRBJ1-1
D gene: TRBD1
V gene: TRBV14
clone size: .
CDR3 DNA: TGTGCCAGCAGCAGGGGGCCGCACACTGAAGCTTTCTTT
CDR3 protein: CASSRGPHTEAFF

J gene: TRBJ2-2
D gene: TRBD2
V gene: TRBV9
clone size: few
CDR3 DNA: TGTGCCAGCAGCGTACTAGCGGGAGCTAGCGCCGGGGAGCTGTTTTTT
CDR3 protein: CASSVLAGASAGELFF

J gene: TRBJ2-2
D gene: TRBD2
V gene: TRBV5-1
clone size: .
CDR3 DNA: TGCGCCAGCAGCTTGGCCGGACTAGCCAGGAACACCGGGGAGCTGTTTTTT
CDR3 protein: CASSLAGLARNTGELFF

J gene: TRBJ2-7
D gene: .
V gene: TRBV5-5
clone size: .
CDR3 DNA: TGTGCCAGCAGCTTGGCCTCTGGAGCCTACGAGCAGTACTTC
CDR3 protein: CASSLASGAYEQYF

J gene: TRBJ1-2
D gene: TRBD1
V gene: TRBV19
clone size: .
CDR3 DNA: TGTGCCAGTAACGGGGACAGGTGGAACTATGGCTACACCTTC
CDR3 protein: CASNGDRWNYGYTF

J gene: TRBJ1-1
D gene: TRBD1
V gene: TRBV6-1
clone size: .
CDR3 DNA: TGTGCCAGCAAGCCGGGACAGCAGAACACTGAAGCTTTCTTT
CDR3 protein: CASKPGQQNTEAFF

J gene: TRBJ2-7
D gene: .
V gene: TRBV5-8
clone size: .
CDR3 DNA: TGTGCCAGCAGCTTATACGGAGCCTACGAGCAGTACTTC
CDR3 protein: CASSLYGAYEQYF

J gene: TRBJ2-4
D gene: TRBD1
V gene: TRBV27
clone size: .
CDR3 DNA: TGTGCCAGCAGTTTGGCCAGGGACAGCCTAGCCAAAAACATTCAGTACTTC
CDR3 protein: CASSLARDSLAKNIQYF

J gene: TRBJ2-2
D gene: TRBD2
V gene: TRBV4-2
clone size: .
CDR3 DNA: TGTGCCAGCAGCCAAGCCGGCGGGAGGAACACCGGGGAGCTGTTTTTT
CDR3 protein: CASSQAGGRNTGELFF

J gene: TRBJ1-6
D gene: .
V gene: TRBV6-5
clone size: .
CDR3 DNA: TGTGCCAGCAGTTACTCTTACTATAATTCACCCCTCCACTTT
CDR3 protein: CASSYSYYNSPLHF

J gene: TRBJ2-7
D gene: TRBD2
V gene: TRBV5-8
clone size: .
CDR3 DNA: TGTGCCAGCAGCTCCCTCTTCGGGGGGTTGAGCGAGCAGTACTTC
CDR3 protein: CASSSLFGGLSEQYF

J gene: TRBJ2-2
D gene: .
V gene: TRBV14
clone size: .
CDR3 DNA: TGTGCCAGCAGCCCCCTGCCATCGGGGTTCGCGAACACCGGGGAGCTGTTTTTT
CDR3 protein: CASSPLPSGFANTGELFF

J gene: TRBJ2-3
D gene: .
V gene: TRBV5-6
clone size: .
CDR3 DNA: TGTGCCAGCAGCTTGGCGGCGGGGAGCACAGATACGCAGTATTTT
CDR3 protein: CASSLAAGSTDTQYF

J gene: TRBJ1-1
D gene: TRBD1
V gene: TRBV11-3
clone size: .
CDR3 DNA: TGTGCCAGCAGCTTAGGGACAGGGAACACTGAAGCTTTCTTT
CDR3 protein: CASSLGTGNTEAFF

J gene: TRBJ2-1
D gene: TRBD2
V gene: TRBV27
clone size: .
CDR3 DNA: TGTGCCAGCAGTCCTAGCGGGGGTGCGTTTGGGGAGCAGTTCTTC
CDR3 protein: CASSPSGGAFGEQFF